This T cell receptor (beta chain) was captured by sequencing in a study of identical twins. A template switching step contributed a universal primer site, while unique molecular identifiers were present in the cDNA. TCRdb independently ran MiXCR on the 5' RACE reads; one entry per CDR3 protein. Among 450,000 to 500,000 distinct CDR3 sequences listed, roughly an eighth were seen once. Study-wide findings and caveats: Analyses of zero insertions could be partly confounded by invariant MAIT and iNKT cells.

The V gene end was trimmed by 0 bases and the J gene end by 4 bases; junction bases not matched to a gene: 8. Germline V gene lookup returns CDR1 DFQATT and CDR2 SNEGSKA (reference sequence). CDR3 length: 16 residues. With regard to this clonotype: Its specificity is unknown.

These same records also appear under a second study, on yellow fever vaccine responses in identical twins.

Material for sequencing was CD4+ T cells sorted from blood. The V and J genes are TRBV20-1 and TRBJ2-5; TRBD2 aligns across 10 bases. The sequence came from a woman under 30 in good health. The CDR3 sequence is CSARDRRLAGRETQYF. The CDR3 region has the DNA TGCAGTGCTAGAGATCGCCGACTAGCGGGTCGAGAGACCCAGTACTTC.